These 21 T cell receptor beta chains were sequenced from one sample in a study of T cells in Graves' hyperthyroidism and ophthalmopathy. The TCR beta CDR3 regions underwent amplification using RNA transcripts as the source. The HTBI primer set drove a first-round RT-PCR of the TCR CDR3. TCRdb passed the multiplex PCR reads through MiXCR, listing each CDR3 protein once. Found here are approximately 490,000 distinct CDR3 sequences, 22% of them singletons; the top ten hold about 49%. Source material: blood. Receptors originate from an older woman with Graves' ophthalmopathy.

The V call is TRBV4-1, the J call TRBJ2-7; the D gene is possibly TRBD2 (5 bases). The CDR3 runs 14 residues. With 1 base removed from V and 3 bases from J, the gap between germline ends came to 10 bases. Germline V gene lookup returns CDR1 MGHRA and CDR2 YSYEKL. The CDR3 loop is CASSQAGRYYEQYF. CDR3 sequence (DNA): TGCGCCAGCAGCCAAGCGGGAAGGTACTACGAGCAGTACTTC.

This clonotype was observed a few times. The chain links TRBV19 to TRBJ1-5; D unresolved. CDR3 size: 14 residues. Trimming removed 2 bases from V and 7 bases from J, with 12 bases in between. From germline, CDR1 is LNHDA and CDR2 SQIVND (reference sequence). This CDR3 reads CASSIRVTEQPQHF. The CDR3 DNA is TGTGCCAGTAGTATACGTGTCACAGAACAGCCCCAGCATTTT. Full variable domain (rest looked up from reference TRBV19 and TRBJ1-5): DGGITQSPKYLFRKEGQNVTLSCEQNLNHDAMYWYRQDPGQGLRLIYYSQIVNDFQKGDIAEGYSVSREKKESFPLTVTSAQKNPTAFYLCASSIRVTEQPQHFGDGTRLSIL.

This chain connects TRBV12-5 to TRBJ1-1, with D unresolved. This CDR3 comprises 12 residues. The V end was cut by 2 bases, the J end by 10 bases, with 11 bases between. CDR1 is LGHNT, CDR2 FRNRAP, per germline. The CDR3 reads CASGLPGSGAFF. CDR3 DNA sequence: TGTGCTAGTGGTTTGCCGGGGTCGGGAGCTTTCTTT.

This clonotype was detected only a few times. The CDR3 sequence: CASRVAGDTGELFF. The CDR3, as DNA: TGTGCCAGCAGAGTAGCGGGAGACACCGGGGAGCTGTTTTTT. The chain recombines TRBV12-3 or TRBV12-4 with TRBJ2-2; 9 bases are shared with TRBD2. J was trimmed by 3 bases and V by 6 bases; bases with no gene match: 2. There are 14 residues in the CDR3.

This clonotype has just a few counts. The DNA of the CDR3 is TGTGCCAGCAGCTCGGGACCGTCCTCCGGGGAGCTGTTTTTT. It encodes CASSSGPSSGELFF. This rearrangement joins TRBV11-2 to TRBJ2-2; D is perhaps TRBD1 or TRBD2 (5 bases each). This CDR3 has 14 amino acids. CDR1 is SGHAT and CDR2 is FQNNGV in the germline V gene. Trimming pared 4 bases from V and 6 bases from J, leaving 12 bases between. Variable domain in full (rest from reference TRBV11-2 and TRBJ2-2): EAGVAQSPRYKIIEKRQSVAFWCNPISGHATLYWYQQILGQGPKLLIQFQNNGVVDDSQLPKDRFSAERLKGVDSTLKIQPAKLEDSAVYLCASSSGPSSGELFFGEGSRLTVL.

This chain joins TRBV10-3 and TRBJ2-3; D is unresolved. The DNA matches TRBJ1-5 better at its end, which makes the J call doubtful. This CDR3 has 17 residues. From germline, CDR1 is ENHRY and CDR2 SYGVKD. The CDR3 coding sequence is TGTGCCATCAGTGAGGCAGTCGGGAGGGCGGGCCAAGATACGCAGCATTTT. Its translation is CAISEAVGRAGQDTQHF.

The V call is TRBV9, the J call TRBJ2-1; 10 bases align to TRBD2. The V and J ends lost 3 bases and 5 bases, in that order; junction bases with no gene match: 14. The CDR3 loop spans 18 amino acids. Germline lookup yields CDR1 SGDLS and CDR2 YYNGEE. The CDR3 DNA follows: TGTGCCAGCAGCGCCCTGCAGGGAACTAGCGGGGAAGACAATGAGCAGTTCTTC. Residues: CASSALQGTSGEDNEQFF.

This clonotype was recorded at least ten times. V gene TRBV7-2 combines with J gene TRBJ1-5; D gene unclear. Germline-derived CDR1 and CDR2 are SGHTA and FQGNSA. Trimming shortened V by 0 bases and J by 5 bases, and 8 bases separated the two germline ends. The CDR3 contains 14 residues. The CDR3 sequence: CASSLAGRDQPQHF. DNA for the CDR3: TGTGCCAGCAGCTTAGCGGGCCGGGATCAGCCCCAGCATTTT.

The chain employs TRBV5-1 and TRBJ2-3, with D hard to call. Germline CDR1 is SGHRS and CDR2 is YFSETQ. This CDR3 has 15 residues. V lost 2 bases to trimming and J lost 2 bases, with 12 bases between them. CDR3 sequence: CASSFDPTPTDTQYF. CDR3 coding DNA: TGCGCCAGCAGCTTTGACCCTACCCCCACAGATACGCAGTATTTT.

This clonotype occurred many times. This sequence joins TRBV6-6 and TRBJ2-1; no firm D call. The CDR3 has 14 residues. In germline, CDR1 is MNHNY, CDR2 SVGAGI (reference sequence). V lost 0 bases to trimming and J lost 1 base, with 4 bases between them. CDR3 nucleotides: TGTGCCAGCAGTTACTCCCCATCCTACAATGAGCAGTTCTTC. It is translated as CASSYSPSYNEQFF.

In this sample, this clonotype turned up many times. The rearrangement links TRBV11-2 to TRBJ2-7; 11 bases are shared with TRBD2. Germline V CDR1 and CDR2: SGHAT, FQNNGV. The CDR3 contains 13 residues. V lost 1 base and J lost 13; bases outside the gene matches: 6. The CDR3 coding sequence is TGTGCCAGCAGCTTAGGTACTAGCGGGAGCCTCTACTTC. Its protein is CASSLGTSGSLYF.

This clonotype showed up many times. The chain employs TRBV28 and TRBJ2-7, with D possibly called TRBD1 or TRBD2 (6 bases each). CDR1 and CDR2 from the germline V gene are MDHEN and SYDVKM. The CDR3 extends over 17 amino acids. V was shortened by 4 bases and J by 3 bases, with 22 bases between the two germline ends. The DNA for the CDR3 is TGTGCCAGCAGTTCGATCGGGGGCAGCAGAGGGCTCTACGAGCAGTACTTC. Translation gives CASSSIGGSRGLYEQYF.

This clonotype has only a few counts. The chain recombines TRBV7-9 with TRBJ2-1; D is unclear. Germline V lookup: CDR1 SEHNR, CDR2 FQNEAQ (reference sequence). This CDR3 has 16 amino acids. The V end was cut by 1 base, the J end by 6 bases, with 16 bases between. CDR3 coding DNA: TGTGCCAGCAGCTTAGGTAGACGGCCTATGACCAATGAGCAGTTCTTC. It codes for CASSLGRRPMTNEQFF.

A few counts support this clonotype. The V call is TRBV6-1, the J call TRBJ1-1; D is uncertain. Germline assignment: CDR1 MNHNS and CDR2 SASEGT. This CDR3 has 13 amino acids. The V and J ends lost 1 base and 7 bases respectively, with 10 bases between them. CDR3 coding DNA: TGTGCCAGCAGTGAAGGAAACCGGGTTGAAGCTTTCTTT. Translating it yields CASSEGNRVEAFF.

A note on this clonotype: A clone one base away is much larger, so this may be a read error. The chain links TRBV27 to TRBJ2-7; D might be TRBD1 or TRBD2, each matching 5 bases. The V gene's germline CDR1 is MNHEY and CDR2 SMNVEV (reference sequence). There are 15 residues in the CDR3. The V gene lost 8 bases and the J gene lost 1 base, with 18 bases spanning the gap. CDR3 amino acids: CASRWDPRTSYEQYF. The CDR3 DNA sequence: TGTGCCAGCCGTTGGGACCCTAGGACGTCCTACGAGCAGTACTTC.

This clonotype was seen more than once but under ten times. CDR3 DNA sequence: TGTGCCAGCAGTCGAACGGGAAGGGGAATGTACAATGAGCAGTTCTTC. It translates to CASSRTGRGMYNEQFF. This chain uses TRBV6-1 with TRBJ2-1; D tentatively reads TRBD1 or TRBD2 (5 bases each). CDR3 length equals 16 residues. V was cut by 5 bases and J by 4 bases, with 18 bases left in between. Germline CDR1 and CDR2: MNHNS and SASEGT.

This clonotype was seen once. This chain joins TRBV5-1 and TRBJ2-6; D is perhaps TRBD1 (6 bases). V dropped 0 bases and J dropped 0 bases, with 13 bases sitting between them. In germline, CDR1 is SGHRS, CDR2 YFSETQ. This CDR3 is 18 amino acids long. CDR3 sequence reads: CASSLEQGLFSGANVLTF. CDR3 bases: TGCGCCAGCAGCTTGGAGCAGGGGCTTTTCTCTGGGGCCAACGTCCTGACTTTC.

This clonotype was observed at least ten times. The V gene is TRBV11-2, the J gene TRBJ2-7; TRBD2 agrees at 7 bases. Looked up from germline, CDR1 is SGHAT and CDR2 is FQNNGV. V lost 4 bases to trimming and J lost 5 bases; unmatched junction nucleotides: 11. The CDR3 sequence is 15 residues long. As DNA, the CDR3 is TGTGCCAGCAGCTGGGGGGGTAACCCCACCAACGAGCAGTACTTC. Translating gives CASSWGGNPTNEQYF.

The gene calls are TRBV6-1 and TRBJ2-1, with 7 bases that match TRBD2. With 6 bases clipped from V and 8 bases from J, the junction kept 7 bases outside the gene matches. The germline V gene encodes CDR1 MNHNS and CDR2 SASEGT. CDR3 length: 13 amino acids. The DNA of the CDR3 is TGTGCCAGCAGGGGGGGGGGTGCTCATGAGCAGTTCTTC. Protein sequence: CASRGGGAHEQFF.

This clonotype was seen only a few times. The CDR3 loop is CSVDGAEGAETQYF. The DNA for the CDR3 is TGCAGCGTTGATGGGGCGGAGGGGGCAGAGACCCAGTACTTC. This sequence joins TRBV29-1 and TRBJ2-5, with D maybe TRBD1 (7 bases). This CDR3 has 14 residues. Germline V CDR1 and CDR2: SQVTM, ANQGSEA. Trimming pared 3 bases from V and 4 bases from J, leaving 15 bases between. The variable domain in full, with the rest retrieved from reference TRBV29-1 and TRBJ2-5, is SAVISQKPSRDICQRGTSLTIQCQVDSQVTMMFWYRQQPGQSLTLIATANQGSEATYESGFVIDKFPISRPNLTFSTLTVSNMSPEDSSIYLCSVDGAEGAETQYFGPGTRLLVL.

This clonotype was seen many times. This CDR3 reads CSADDRGGDRETQYF. Here the CDR3 DNA reads TGCAGTGCTGACGACAGGGGTGGGGATCGAGAGACCCAGTACTTC. V is TRBV20-1 and J is TRBJ2-5, with TRBD1 matching over 8 bases. The CDR3 runs 15 residues. Trimming cost V 5 bases and J 4 bases; bases outside gene matches: 12. CDR1 and CDR2 from the germline V gene are DFQATT and SNEGSKA (reference sequence).